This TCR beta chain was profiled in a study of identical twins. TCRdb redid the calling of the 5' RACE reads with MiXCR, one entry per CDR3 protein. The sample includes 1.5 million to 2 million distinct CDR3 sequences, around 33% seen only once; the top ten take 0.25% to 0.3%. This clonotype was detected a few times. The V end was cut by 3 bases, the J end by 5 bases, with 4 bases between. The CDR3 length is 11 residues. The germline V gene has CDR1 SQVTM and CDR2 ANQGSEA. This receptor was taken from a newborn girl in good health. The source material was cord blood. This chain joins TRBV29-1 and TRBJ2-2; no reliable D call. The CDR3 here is CSVEGTGELFF. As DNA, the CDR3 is TGCAGCGTTGAGGGGACCGGGGAGCTGTTTTTT.